This T cell receptor (beta chain) came from a study of OX40 agonist ivuxolimab in advanced cancers. About the study: Past anti-PD-1, anti-PD-L1 or anti-CTLA-4 therapy was accepted, and 30% to 45% had received some. The study's findings and limits: CD4+ and CD8+ blood T cells expanded clonally by week 6 at 0.1 to 3.0 mg/kg.

The table came from immunoSEQ multiplex PCR; TCRdb's copy has only in-frame clones and leaves some out. The sample gives about 60,000 clones, about 90% of which show up once; 1.5% to 2% is in the top ten. Note on this clone: Its antigen is unidentified.

Patients with autoimmune history or systemic immunosuppression were excluded. The ends were cut back, 4 bases at V and 5 bases at J, with 13 bases in the middle. CDR1 and CDR2 (germline): SGHKS, YYEKEE (reference sequence). The CDR3 length is 14 residues. J is TRBJ2-1 and V is TRBV5-5; D perhaps matches TRBD2 (5 bases). The sample here was CD4+ or CD8+ T cells sorted from blood, taken in a trial of the OX40 agonist ivuxolimab. The source is an adult with an advanced solid tumor such as melanoma, head and neck, liver or kidney cancer. In DNA form, the CDR3 reads TGTGCCAGCAGCCCCGACCCGAGGGACAATGAGCAGTTCTTC. Residues: CASSPDPRDNEQFF.